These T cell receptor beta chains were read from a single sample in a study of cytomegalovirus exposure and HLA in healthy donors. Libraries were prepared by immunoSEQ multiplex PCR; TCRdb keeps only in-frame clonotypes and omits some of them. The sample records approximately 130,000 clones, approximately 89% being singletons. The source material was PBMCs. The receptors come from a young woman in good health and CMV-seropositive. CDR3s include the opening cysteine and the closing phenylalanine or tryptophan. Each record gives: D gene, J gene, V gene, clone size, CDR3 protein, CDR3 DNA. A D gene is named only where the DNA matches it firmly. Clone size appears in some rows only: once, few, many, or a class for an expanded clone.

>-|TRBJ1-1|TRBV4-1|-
CASSPNAGFTEAFF
TGCGCCAGCAGCCCTAACGCGGGGTTCACTGAAGCTTTCTTT
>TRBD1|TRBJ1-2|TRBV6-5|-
CASRKLPTGPYGYTF
TGTGCCAGCAGGAAACTCCCGACAGGGCCCTATGGCTACACCTTC
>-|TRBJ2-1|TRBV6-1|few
CASSARFRGANEQFF
TGTGCCAGCAGTGCCCGATTCAGGGGTGCCAATGAGCAGTTCTTC
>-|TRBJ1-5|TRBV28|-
CGWGGDIDQPQHF
TGTGGTTGGGGGGGGGATATCGATCAGCCCCAGCATTTT
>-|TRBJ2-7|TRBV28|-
CASSPPGSSLYEQYF
TGTGCCAGCAGTCCACCCGGGTCCTCCCTTTACGAGCAGTACTTC
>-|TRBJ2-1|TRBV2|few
CASSEFLYNEQFF
TGTGCCAGCAGTGAGTTTCTCTACAATGAGCAGTTCTTC
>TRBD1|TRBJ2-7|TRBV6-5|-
CASRKAGTAPLNLTF
TGTGCCAGCAGAAAAGCCGGGACAGCGCCCCTGAACCTTACTTTC
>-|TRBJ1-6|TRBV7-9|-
CASSFRGGLGSPLHF
TGTGCCAGCAGCTTTAGGGGGGGATTGGGTTCACCCCTCCACTTT
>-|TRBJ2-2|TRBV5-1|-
CASSLAETSTGELFF
TGCGCCAGCAGCTTGGCTGAGACTTCCACCGGGGAGCTGTTTTTT
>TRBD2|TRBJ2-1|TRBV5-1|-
CASSLLAGAVWNEQFF
TGCGCCAGCAGCCTTCTAGCGGGAGCGGTATGGAATGAGCAGTTCTTC
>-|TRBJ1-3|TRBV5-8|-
CASSAGGGDIIYF
TGTGCCAGCAGCGCGGGAGGGGGTGACATCATATATTTT
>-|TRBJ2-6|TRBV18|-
CASSTTVTSGANVLTF
TGTGCCAGCTCAACGACAGTCACCTCTGGGGCCAACGTCCTGACTTTC
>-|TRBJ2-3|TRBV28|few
CASSAFTGDTQYF
TGTGCCAGCAGTGCCTTTACAGGAGATACGCAGTATTTT
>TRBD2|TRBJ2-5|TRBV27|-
CASSGNSGSWETQYF
TGTGCCAGCAGTGGGAATAGCGGGAGCTGGGAGACCCAGTACTTC
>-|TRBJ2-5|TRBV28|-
CASVNSIQETQYF
TGTGCCAGCGTAAACAGCATACAAGAGACCCAGTACTTC